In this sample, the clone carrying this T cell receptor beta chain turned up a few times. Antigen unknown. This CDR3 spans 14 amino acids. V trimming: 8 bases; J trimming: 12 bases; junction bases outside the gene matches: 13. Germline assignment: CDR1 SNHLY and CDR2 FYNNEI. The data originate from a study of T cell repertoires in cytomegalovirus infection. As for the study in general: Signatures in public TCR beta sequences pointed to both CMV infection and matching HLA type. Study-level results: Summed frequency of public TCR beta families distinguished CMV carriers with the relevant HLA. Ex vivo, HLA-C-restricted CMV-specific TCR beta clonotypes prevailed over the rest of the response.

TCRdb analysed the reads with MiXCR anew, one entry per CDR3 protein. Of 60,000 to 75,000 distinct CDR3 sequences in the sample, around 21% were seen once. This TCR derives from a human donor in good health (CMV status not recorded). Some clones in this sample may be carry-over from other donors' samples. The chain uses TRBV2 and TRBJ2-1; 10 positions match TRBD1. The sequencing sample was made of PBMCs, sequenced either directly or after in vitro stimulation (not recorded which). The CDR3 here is CASGYGTGASAQFF. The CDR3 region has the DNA TGTGCCAGCGGATACGGGACAGGGGCTTCCGCGCAGTTCTTC.